Listed below are T cell receptor beta chains from one sample, sequenced in a study of identical twins. TCRdb re-analysed the 5' RACE reads in MiXCR, keeping a single row per CDR3 protein. The data show approximately 240,000 distinct CDR3 sequences, around 15% seen once. The material sequenced was memory (CD45RO+) T cells sorted from blood. Every receptor here comes from a woman aged 18-30 years in good health. Both conserved end residues are part of each CDR3.

cdr3_aa	v_call	j_call
CASSPGGRYNEQFF	TRBV11-3	TRBJ2-1
CASSIVSGYEQYF	TRBV19	TRBJ2-7
CASSLMGGWTYNEQFF	TRBV5-1	TRBJ2-1
CASSMMAGGHTIYF	TRBV19	TRBJ1-3
CASSWGRGSVDTQYF	TRBV11-2	TRBJ2-3
CASRAVNSPLHF	TRBV5-1	TRBJ1-6
CASRGGEAGANVLTF	TRBV6-1	TRBJ2-6
CSAPKGGRVYNEQFF	TRBV20-1	TRBJ2-1
CSAREVGRQTQYF	TRBV20-1	TRBJ2-5
CASTLRGGNTEAFF	TRBV12-3/TRBV12-4	TRBJ1-1
CASSQYTGTAMYNEQFF	TRBV14	TRBJ2-1
CASSPGTGWAYEQYF	TRBV6-2/TRBV6-3	TRBJ2-7
CASSMGQGRSYNEQFF	TRBV5-5	TRBJ2-1
CASSYSPTVSYEQYF	TRBV6-5	TRBJ2-7
CASSLGAYGYTF	TRBV12-3/TRBV12-4	TRBJ1-2
CASTEPGGSGNTIYF	TRBV5-1	TRBJ1-3
CASSLDRTSVTQYF	TRBV11-2	TRBJ2-5
CASIPWTGSIGYTF	TRBV6-1	TRBJ1-2
CASSQDRVPRAYEQFF	TRBV4-3	TRBJ2-1
CAISESTGGRVNEQFF	TRBV10-3	TRBJ2-1
CSVRDRPSGANVLTF	TRBV29-1	TRBJ2-6
CASARSGTASYEQYF	TRBV5-1	TRBJ2-7
CASSLPGTGHLEAFF	TRBV7-2	TRBJ1-1
CSAPETRNTEAFF	TRBV20-1	TRBJ1-1
CASSPGQARMIYTF	TRBV12-3/TRBV12-4	TRBJ1-2
CASSYGGFVNTEAFF	TRBV6-5	TRBJ1-1
CASSAGTAPRETQYF	TRBV5-1	TRBJ2-5
CAIQTSGVRYEQYF	TRBV10-3	TRBJ2-7
CSARDQGQETQYF	TRBV20-1	TRBJ2-5
CASSGRIRQETQYF	TRBV28	TRBJ2-5
CASSLRFRNQPQHF	TRBV5-6	TRBJ1-5